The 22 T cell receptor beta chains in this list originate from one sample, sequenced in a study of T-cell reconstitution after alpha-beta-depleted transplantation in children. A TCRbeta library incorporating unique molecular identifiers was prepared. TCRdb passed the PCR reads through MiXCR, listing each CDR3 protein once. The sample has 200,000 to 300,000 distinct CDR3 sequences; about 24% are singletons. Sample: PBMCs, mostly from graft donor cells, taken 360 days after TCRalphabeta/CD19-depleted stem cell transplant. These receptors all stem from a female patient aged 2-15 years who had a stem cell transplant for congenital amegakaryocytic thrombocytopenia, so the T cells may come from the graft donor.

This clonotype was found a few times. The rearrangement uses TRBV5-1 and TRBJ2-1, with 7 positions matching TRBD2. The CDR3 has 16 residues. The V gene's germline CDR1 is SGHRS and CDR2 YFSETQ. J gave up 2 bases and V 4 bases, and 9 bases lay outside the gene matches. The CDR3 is CASSLGLGGPYNEQFF. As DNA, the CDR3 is TGCGCCAGCAGCCTAGGGTTGGGAGGGCCCTACAATGAGCAGTTCTTC. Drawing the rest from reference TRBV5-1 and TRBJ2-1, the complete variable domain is KAGVTQTPRYLIKTRGQQVTLSCSPISGHRSVSWYQQTPGQGLQFLFEYFSETQRNKGNFPGRFSGRQFSNSRSEMNVSTLELGDSALYLCASSLGLGGPYNEQFFGPGTRLTVL.

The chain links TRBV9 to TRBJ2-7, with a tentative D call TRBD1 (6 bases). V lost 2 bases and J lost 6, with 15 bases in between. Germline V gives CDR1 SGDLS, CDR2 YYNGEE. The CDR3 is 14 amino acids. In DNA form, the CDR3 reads TGTGCCAGCAGCGTTTCCGGGACAACCTTCGAGCAGTACTTC. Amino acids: CASSVSGTTFEQYF.

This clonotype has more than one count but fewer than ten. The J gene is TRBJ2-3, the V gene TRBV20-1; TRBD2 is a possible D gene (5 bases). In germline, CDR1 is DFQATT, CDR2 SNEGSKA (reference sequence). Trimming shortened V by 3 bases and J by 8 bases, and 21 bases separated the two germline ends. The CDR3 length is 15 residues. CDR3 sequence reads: CSASKNNLRAGTQYF. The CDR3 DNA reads TGCAGTGCTAGCAAAAATAACCTCCGGGCGGGTACGCAGTATTTT.

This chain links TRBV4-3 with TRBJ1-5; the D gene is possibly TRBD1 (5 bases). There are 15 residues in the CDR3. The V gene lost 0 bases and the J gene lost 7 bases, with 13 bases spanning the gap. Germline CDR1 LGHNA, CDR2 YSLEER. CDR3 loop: CASSQEGLQNQPQHF. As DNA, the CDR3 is TGCGCCAGCAGCCAAGAGGGACTGCAGAACCAGCCCCAGCATTTT.

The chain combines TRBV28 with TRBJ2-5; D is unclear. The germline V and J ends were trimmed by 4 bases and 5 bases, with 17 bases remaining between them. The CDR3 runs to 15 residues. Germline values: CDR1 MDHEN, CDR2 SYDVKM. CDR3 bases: TGTGCCAGCAGTTCCCCCCTCGGTTCTTGGGAGACCCAGTACTTC. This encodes CASSSPLGSWETQYF. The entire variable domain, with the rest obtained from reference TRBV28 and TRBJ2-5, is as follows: DVKVTQSSRYLVKRTGEKVFLECVQDMDHENMFWYRQDPGLGLRLIYFSYDVKMKEKGDIPEGYSVSREKKERFSLILESASTNQTSMYLCASSSPLGSWETQYFGPGTRLLVL.

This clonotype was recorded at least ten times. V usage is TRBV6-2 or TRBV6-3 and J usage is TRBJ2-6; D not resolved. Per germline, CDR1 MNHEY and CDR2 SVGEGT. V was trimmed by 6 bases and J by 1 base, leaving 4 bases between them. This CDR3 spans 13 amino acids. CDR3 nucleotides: TGTGCCAGCAGCCGTTCTGGGGCCAACGTCCTGACTTTC. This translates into CASSRSGANVLTF.

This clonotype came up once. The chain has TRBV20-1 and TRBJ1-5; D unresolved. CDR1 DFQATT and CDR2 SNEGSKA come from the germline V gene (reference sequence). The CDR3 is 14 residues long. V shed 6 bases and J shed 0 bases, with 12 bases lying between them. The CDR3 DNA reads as TGCAGTGCGAAACCAGCCTATAGCAATCAGCCCCAGCATTTT. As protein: CSAKPAYSNQPQHF.

The DNA for the CDR3 is TGCAGTCCTCTAGGCCCGGTTGGTACAGATACGCAGTATTTT. This translates into CSPLGPVGTDTQYF. V is TRBV20-1 and J is TRBJ2-3; no firm D call. V was pared by 8 bases and J by 3 bases, with 18 bases between. Germline CDR1 reads DFQATT; CDR2 reads SNEGSKA (reference sequence). The CDR3 is made up of 14 amino acids.

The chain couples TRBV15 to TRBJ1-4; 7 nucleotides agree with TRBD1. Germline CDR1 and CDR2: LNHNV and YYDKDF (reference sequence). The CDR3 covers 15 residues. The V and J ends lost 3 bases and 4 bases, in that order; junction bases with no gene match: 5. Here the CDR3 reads CATSSRDSVNEKLFF. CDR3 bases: TGTGCCACCAGCAGCCGGGACAGTGTTAATGAAAAACTGTTTTTT.

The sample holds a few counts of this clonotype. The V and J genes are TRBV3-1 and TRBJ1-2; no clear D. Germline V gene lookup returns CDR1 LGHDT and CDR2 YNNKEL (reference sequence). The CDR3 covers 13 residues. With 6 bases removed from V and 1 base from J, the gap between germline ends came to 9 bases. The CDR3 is CASSRTVNYGYTF. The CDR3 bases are TGTGCCAGCAGTCGGACTGTTAACTATGGCTACACCTTC.

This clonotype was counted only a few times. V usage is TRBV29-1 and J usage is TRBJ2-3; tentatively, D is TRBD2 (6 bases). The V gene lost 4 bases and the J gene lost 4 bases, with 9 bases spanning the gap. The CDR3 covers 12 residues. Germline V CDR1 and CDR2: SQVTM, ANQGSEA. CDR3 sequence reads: CSVGWGADTQYF. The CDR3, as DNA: TGCAGCGTTGGCTGGGGGGCAGATACGCAGTATTTT.

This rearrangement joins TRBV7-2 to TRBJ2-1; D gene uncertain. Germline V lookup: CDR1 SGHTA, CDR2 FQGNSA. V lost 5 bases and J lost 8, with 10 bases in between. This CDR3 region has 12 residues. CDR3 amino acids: CASSHALDEQFF. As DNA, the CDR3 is TGTGCCAGCAGCCACGCCTTGGATGAGCAGTTCTTC. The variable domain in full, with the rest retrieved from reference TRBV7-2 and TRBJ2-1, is GAGVSQSPSNKVTEKGKDVELRCDPISGHTALYWYRQSLGQGLEFLIYFQGNSAPDKSGLPSDRFSAERTGGSVSTLTIQRTQQEDSAVYLCASSHALDEQFFGPGTRLTVL.

Here the CDR3 reads CASSLSGQGMVEKLFF. CDR3 sequence (DNA): TGCGCCAGCAGCTTGAGTGGACAGGGGATGGTCGAAAAACTGTTTTTT. The chain combines TRBV5-1 with TRBJ1-4; TRBD1 agrees at 9 bases. Germline assignment: CDR1 SGHRS and CDR2 YFSETQ. The CDR3 has 16 residues. Trimming took 1 base from V and 8 from J; bases not matched to a gene: 9.

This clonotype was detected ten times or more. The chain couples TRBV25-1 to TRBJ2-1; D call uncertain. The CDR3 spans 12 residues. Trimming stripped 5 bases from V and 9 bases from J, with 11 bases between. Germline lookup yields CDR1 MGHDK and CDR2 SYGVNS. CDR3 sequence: CASSPDRAEQFF. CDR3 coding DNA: TGTGCCAGCAGTCCCGATAGGGCTGAGCAGTTCTTC.

The CDR3 is CAWAGRFQETQYF. The CDR3 DNA reads TGTGCCTGGGCCGGACGGTTCCAAGAGACCCAGTACTTC. The genes are TRBV30 and TRBJ2-5; no reliable D call. This CDR3 region has 13 residues. V lost 5 bases and J lost 1, with 11 bases in between. Germline values: CDR1 GTSNPN, CDR2 SVGIG (reference sequence).

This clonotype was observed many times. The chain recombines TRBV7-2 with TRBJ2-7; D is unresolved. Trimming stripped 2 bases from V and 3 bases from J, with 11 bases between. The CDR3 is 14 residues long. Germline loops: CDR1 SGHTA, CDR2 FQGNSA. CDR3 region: CASSLPGLVYEQYF. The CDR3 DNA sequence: TGTGCCAGCAGCTTACCGGGTCTAGTCTACGAGCAGTACTTC.

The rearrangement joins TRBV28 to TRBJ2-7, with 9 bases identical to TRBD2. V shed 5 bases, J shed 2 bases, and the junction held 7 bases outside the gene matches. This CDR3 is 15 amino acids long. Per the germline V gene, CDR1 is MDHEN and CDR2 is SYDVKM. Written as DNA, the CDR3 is TGTGCCAGCAGTCCACAGCGGGGGGCTGCCTACGAGCAGTACTTC. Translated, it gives CASSPQRGAAYEQYF.

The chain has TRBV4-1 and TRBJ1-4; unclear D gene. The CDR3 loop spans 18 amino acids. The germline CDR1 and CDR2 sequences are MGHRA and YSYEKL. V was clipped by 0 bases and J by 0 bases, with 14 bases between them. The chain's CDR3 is CASSQDGRRAATNEKLFF. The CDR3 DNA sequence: TGCGCCAGCAGCCAAGATGGAAGGAGGGCGGCAACTAATGAAAAACTGTTTTTT.

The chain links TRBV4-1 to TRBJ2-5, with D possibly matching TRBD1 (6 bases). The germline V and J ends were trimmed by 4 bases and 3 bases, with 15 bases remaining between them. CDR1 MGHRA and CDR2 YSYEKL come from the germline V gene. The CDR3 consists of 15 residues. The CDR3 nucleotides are TGCGCCAGCAGCCTAATCGAGAGGGGGAAAGAGACCCAGTACTTC. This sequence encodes CASSLIERGKETQYF.

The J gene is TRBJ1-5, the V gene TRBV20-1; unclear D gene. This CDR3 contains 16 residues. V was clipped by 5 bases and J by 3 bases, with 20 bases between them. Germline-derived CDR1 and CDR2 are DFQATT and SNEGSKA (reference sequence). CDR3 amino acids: CSAGPWGSGNNQPQHF. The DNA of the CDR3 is TGCAGTGCTGGCCCGTGGGGATCGGGGAACAATCAGCCCCAGCATTTT.

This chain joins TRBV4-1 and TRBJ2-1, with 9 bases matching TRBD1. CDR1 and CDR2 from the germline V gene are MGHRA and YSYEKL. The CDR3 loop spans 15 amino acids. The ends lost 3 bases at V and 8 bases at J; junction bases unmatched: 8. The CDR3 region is CASSHPGQGRYEQFF. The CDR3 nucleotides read TGCGCCAGCAGCCATCCGGGACAGGGTAGGTATGAGCAGTTCTTC.

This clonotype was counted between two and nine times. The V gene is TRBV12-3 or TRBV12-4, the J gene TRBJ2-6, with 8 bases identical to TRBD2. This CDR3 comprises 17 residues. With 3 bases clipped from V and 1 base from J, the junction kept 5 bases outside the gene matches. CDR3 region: CASSFLAGTSGANVLTF. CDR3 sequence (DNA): TGTGCCAGCAGTTTCCTAGCGGGTACTTCTGGGGCCAACGTCCTGACTTTC.